This T cell receptor (beta chain) was documented in a study of shared clonotypes between healthy human individuals. Study-wide background: Plates per donor: three CD4 naive, three CD4 memory, two CD8 naive, one CD8 memory.

Germline V CDR1 and CDR2: SEHNR, FQNEAQ (reference sequence). The CDR3 extends over 12 amino acids. The V gene lost 1 base and the J gene lost 5 bases, with 6 bases spanning the gap. Only CD45RO-negative cells positively selected for CCR7 counted as naive CD8 cells, so terminally differentiated effector memory CD45RA+ cells were excluded. On this clone: Antigen: not known. The sample contains more than one DNA sequence encoding this CDR3.

Assay used: immunoSEQ multiplex PCR; TCRdb lists only in-frame clones, some missing. The sample gives approximately 2,000,000 clones, around 95% of which show up once; 1.5% to 2% is in the top ten. Findings and caveats of the study: Clonotype sharing among donors, it was expected, would be affected by sequencing depth. Against clonotypes common to all four donors, non-shared ones had lower generation probabilities. Among a handful of donors, about 4.6% of naive CD4 clonotypes were found in common.

This sequence was found in a man younger than 35 in good health. Some clones in this sample may be carry-over from other donors' samples. This rearrangement joins TRBV7-9 to TRBJ2-7; D gene uncertain. Material: naive CD8+ T cells from PBMCs. The chain's CDR3 is CASSLGRDEQYF. DNA of the CDR3: TGTGCCAGCAGCTTAGGAAGGGACGAGCAGTACTTC.